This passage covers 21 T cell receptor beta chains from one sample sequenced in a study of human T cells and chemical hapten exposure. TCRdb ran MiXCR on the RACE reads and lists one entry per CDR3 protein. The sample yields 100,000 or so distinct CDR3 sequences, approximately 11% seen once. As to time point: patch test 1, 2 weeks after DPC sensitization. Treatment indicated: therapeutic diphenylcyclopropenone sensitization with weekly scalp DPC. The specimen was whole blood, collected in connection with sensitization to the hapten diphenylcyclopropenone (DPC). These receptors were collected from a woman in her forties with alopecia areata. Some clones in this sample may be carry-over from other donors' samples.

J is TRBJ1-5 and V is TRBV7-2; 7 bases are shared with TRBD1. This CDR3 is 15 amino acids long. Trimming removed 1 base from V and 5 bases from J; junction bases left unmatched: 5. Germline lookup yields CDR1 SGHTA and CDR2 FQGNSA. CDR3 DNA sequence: TGTGCCAGCAGCTTAGAAGGGGACAGATATCAGCCCCAGCATTTT. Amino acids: CASSLEGDRYQPQHF.

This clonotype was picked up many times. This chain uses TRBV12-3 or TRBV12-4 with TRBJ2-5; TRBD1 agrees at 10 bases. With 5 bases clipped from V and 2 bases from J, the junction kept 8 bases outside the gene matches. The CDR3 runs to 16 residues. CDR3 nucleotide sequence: TGTGCCAGCAGTCCGCACGGGACAGGGGCGCAAGAGACCCAGTACTTC. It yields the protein CASSPHGTGAQETQYF.

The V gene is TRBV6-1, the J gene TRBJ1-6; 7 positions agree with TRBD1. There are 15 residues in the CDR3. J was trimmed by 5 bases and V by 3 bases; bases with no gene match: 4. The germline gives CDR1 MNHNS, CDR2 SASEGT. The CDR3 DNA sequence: TGTGCCAGCAGTGAGATGACAGGGAATAATTCACCCCTCCACTTT. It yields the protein CASSEMTGNNSPLHF.

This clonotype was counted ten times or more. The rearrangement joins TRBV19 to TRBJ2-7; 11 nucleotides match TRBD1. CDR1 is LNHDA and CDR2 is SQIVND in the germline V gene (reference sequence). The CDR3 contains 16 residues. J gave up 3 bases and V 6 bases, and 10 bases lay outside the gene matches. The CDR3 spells CASSSGTGGSLYEQYF. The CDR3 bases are TGTGCCAGTAGCAGCGGGACAGGGGGATCCCTCTACGAGCAGTACTTC.

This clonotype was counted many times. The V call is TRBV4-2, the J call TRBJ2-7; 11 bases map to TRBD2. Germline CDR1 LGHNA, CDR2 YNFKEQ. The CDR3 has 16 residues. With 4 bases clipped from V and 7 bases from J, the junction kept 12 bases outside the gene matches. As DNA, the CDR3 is TGTGCCAGCAGCCCGGGATTCCTGGGACTAGCGGAAGAGCAGTACTTC. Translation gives CASSPGFLGLAEEQYF.

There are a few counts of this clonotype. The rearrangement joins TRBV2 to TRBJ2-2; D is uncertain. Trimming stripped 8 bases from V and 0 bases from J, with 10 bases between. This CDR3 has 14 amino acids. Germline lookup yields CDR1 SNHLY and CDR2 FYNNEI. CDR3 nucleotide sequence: TGTGCCAGCGGCGGCATACCGAACACCGGGGAGCTGTTTTTT. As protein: CASGGIPNTGELFF.

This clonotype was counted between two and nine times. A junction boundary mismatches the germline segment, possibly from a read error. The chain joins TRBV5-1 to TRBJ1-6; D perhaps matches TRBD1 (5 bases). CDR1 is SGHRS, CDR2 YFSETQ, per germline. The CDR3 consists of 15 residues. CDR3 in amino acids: CASSLLGTSNSPLHF. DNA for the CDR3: TGCGCTAGCAGCTTGCTAGGGACGAGTAATTCACCCCTCCACTTT.

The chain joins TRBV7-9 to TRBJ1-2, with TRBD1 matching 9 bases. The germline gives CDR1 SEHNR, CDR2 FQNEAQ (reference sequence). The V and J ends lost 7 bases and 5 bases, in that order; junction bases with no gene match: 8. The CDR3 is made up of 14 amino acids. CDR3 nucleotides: TGTGCCAGCAACCCGGGACAGGGACTGTATGGCTACACCTTC. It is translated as CASNPGQGLYGYTF.

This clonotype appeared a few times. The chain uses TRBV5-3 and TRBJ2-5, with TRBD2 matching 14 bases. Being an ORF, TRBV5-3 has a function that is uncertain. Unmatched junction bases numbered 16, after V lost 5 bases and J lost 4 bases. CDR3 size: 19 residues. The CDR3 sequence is CARSQTGGTSGSPTETQYF. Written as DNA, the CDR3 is TGTGCCAGAAGTCAAACAGGGGGGACTAGCGGGAGCCCCACAGAGACCCAGTACTTC.

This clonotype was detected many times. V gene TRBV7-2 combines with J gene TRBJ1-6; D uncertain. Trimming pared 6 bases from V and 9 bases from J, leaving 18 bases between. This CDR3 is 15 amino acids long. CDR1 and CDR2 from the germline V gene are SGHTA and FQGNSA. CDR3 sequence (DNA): TGTGCCAGCAGAAACGAGGCCGGGGATATTTCACCCCTCCACTTT. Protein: CASRNEAGDISPLHF.

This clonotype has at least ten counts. CDR3 residues: CASSPLSLSEAFF. The CDR3 coding sequence is TGTGCCAGCAGCCCCTTGTCTCTGAGCGAAGCTTTCTTT. This sequence joins TRBV7-6 and TRBJ1-1; unclear D gene. Trimming removed 5 bases at V and 8 bases at J, with 15 bases between. In germline, CDR1 is SGHVS, CDR2 FNYEAQ. The CDR3 sequence is 13 residues long.

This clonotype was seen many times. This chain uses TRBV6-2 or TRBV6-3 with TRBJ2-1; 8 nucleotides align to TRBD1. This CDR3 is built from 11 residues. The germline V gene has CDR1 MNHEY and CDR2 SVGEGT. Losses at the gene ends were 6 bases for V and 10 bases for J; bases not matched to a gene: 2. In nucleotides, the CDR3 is TGTGCCAGCAGCAACAGGGGGGAGCAGTTCTTC. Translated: CASSNRGEQFF.

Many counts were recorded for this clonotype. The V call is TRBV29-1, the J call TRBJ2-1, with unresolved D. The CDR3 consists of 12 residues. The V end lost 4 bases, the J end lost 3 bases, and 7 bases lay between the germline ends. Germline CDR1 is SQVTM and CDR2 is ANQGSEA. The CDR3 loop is CSVGPGYNEQFF. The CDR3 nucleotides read TGCAGCGTTGGACCGGGCTACAATGAGCAGTTCTTC.

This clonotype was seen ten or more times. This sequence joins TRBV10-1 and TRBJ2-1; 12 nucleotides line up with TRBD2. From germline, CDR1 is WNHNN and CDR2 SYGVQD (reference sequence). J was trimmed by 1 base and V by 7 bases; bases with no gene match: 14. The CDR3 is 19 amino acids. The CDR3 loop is CASTEGPTSGRISYNEQFF. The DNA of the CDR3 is TGCGCCAGCACCGAGGGCCCGACTAGCGGGAGAATATCCTACAATGAGCAGTTCTTC.

CDR3 region: CASNHRGLSNQPQHF. For the CDR3, the DNA is TGTGCCAGCAACCACAGGGGGCTTAGCAATCAGCCCCAGCATTTT. V usage is TRBV6-2 or TRBV6-3 and J usage is TRBJ1-5, with TRBD1 identical over 9 bases. Germline V gene data show CDR1 as MNHEY and CDR2 as SVGEGT. The CDR3 contains 15 residues. V lost 7 bases to trimming and J lost 0 bases; unmatched junction nucleotides: 4.

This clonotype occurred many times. The CDR3 DNA reads as TGCGCCAGCAGCTTGGGTCAGTACAATGAGCAGTTCTTC. It specifies CASSLGQYNEQFF. V usage is TRBV5-1 and J usage is TRBJ2-1, with D unresolved. The length of the CDR3 is 13 residues. From germline, CDR1 is SGHRS and CDR2 YFSETQ. Between the trimmed V and J ends, which lost 0 bases and 4 bases, there was a span of 5 bases.

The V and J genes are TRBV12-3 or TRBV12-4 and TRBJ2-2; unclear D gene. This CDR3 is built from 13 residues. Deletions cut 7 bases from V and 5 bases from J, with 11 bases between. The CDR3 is CASTQWATGELFF. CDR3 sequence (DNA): TGTGCCAGCACCCAATGGGCGACCGGGGAGCTGTTTTTT.

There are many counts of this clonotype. In DNA form, the CDR3 reads TGTGCCAGCAGCTTAGACCAGGGAGATACGCAGTATTTT. It is translated as CASSLDQGDTQYF. The chain is built from TRBV7-8 and TRBJ2-3, with a weak D call TRBD1 (5 bases). The V end was cut by 1 base, the J end by 5 bases, with 7 bases between. CDR1 SGHVS and CDR2 FQNEAQ come from the germline V gene. This CDR3 contains 13 residues.

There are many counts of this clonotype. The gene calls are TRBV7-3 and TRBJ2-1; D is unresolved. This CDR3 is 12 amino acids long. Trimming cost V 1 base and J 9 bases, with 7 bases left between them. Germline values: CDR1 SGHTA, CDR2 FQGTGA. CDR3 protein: CASSLSMSEQFF. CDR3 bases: TGTGCCAGCAGCTTAAGTATGAGTGAGCAGTTCTTC.

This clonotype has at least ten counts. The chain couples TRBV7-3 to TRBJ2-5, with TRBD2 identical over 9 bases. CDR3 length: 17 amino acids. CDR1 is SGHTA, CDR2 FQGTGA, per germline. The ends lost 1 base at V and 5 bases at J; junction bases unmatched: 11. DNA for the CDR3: TGTGCCAGCAGCTTAAGTATTGGCGGGGGGGCGGAGGAGACCCAGTACTTC. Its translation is CASSLSIGGGAEETQYF.

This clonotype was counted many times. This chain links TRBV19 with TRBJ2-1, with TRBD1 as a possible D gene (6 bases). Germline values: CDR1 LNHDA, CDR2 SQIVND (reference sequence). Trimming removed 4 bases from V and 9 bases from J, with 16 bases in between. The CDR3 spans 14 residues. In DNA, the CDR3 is TGTGCCAGTAGTACTCTAAACAGGGATCGTGAGCAGTTCTTC. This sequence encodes CASSTLNRDREQFF.